One and the same sample provided the 17 T cell receptor beta chains below, sequenced in a study of OX40 agonist ivuxolimab in advanced cancers. The data were produced by immunoSEQ multiplex PCR, yet TCRdb's version contains in-frame clones alone and is incomplete. This sample has about 50,000 clones, with around 90% found just once. The starting material was CD4+ or CD8+ T cells sorted from blood, obtained in a trial of the OX40 agonist ivuxolimab. The receptors derive from an adult with an advanced solid tumor such as melanoma, head and neck, liver or kidney cancer.

The DNA for the CDR3 is TGTGCCAGCAGCTTAGGACCTTACAATGAGCAGTTCTTC. Translated, it gives CASSLGPYNEQFF. The V gene is TRBV11-3, the J gene TRBJ2-1; D is unresolved. This CDR3 has 13 amino acids. Trimming shortened V by 1 base and J by 4 bases, and 5 bases separated the two germline ends. Germline V gene data show CDR1 as SGHNT and CDR2 as YENEEA. The complete variable domain, with remaining parts taken from reference TRBV11-3 and TRBJ2-1, reads EAGVVQSPRYKIIEKKQPVAFWCNPISGHNTLYWYLQNLGQGPELLIRYENEEAVDDSQLPKDRFSAERLKGVDSTLKIQPAELGDSAVYLCASSLGPYNEQFFGPGTRLTVL.

The chain has TRBV28 and TRBJ1-2, with no clear D. The V end lost 5 bases, the J end lost 4 bases, and 8 bases lay between the germline ends. Germline CDR1 is MDHEN and CDR2 is SYDVKM. CDR3 length equals 12 residues. CDR3 sequence reads: CASSPIVYGYTF. The CDR3 bases are TGTGCCAGCAGTCCGATCGTCTATGGCTACACCTTC.

CDR3 amino acids: CASSFPGPVTEAFF. CDR3 bases: TGTGCCAGCAGCTTTCCAGGACCGGTTACTGAAGCTTTCTTT. This chain uses TRBV7-9 with TRBJ1-1; D is undetermined. The germline V and J ends were trimmed by 3 bases and 5 bases, with 13 bases remaining between them. This CDR3 has 14 residues. In germline, CDR1 is SEHNR, CDR2 FQNEAQ (reference sequence).

V usage is TRBV6-1 and J usage is TRBJ1-2; no firm D call. The V and J ends lost 1 base and 1 base respectively, with 13 bases between them. Germline V gene sequence: CDR1 MNHNS, CDR2 SASEGT. The CDR3 is 16 amino acids. CDR3 in DNA: TGTGCCAGCAGTGAAGACCCAGGAGGGATTAACTATGGCTACACCTTC. It specifies CASSEDPGGINYGYTF.

This clone has only a few counts. The chain is built from TRBV19 and TRBJ2-7, with D possibly TRBD1 on 6 matching bases. The V end was cut by 4 bases, the J end by 3 bases, with 13 bases between. This CDR3 contains 14 residues. Germline V gene lookup returns CDR1 LNHDA and CDR2 SQIVND (reference sequence). The CDR3 bases are TGTGCCAGTAGTAGCCGGGACACGGGCTACGAGCAGTACTTC. The encoded protein is CASSSRDTGYEQYF.

The chain couples TRBV28 to TRBJ2-4; D remains unclear. Germline V gene data show CDR1 as MDHEN and CDR2 as SYDVKM. The CDR3 loop spans 18 amino acids. The germline V and J ends were trimmed by 6 bases and 2 bases, with 23 bases remaining between them. CDR3 DNA: TGTGCCAGCAGGAACCCTTCACATGCAGACGGACCCAAAAACATTCAGTACTTC. Translating it yields CASRNPSHADGPKNIQYF.

For this clone: The junction departs from the called germline gene at one end, perhaps through a read error. The chain has TRBV4-1 and TRBJ2-1; D is uncertain. The CDR3 has 15 amino acids. Germline assignment: CDR1 MGHRA and CDR2 YSYEKL. CDR3 amino acids: CAISAEPSSYNEQFF. CDR3 coding DNA: TGCGCCATCAGCGCCGAACCCAGCTCCTACAATGAGCAGTTCTTC.

CDR3 region: CASSLTVNQPQHF. Written as DNA, the CDR3 is TGTGCCAGCAGTTTGACAGTGAATCAGCCCCAGCATTTT. The chain couples TRBV27 to TRBJ1-5; D may be TRBD1 (5 bases). This CDR3 is 13 amino acids long. Germline-derived CDR1 and CDR2 are MNHEY and SMNVEV (reference sequence). V was trimmed by 3 bases and J by 4 bases, leaving 7 bases between them.

This chain links TRBV11-2 with TRBJ2-2; a possible D gene is TRBD1 (6 bases). Germline V CDR1 and CDR2: SGHAT, FQNNGV. The CDR3 totals 16 residues. V gave up 1 base and J gave up 7 bases, with 16 bases separating them. The CDR3 region has the DNA TGTGCCAGCAGCTTAGGTCAGGGGATAGTCGGCGGGGAGCTGTTTTTT. Protein sequence: CASSLGQGIVGGELFF. The full variable domain, with the rest looked up from reference TRBV11-2 and TRBJ2-2, is EAGVAQSPRYKIIEKRQSVAFWCNPISGHATLYWYQQILGQGPKLLIQFQNNGVVDDSQLPKDRFSAERLKGVDSTLKIQPAKLEDSAVYLCASSLGQGIVGGELFFGEGSRLTVL.

This rearrangement joins TRBV11-2 to TRBJ2-3, with TRBD2 matching over 15 bases. CDR3 length: 20 residues. CDR1 is SGHAT and CDR2 is FQNNGV in the germline V gene. V trimming: 0 bases; J trimming: 2 bases; junction bases outside the gene matches: 9. DNA of the CDR3: TGTGCCAGCAGCTTAGATCAATGGGGACTAGCGGGGGGCTTCACAGATACGCAGTATTTT. Amino acids: CASSLDQWGLAGGFTDTQYF.

V usage is TRBV7-8 and J usage is TRBJ2-3; the D gene is possibly TRBD2 (6 bases). From germline, CDR1 is SGHVS and CDR2 FQNEAQ. This CDR3 has 16 residues. V lost 3 bases to trimming and J lost 0 bases, with 13 bases between them. CDR3 DNA sequence: TGTGCCAGCAGCTTGTGGACTATTAATAGCACAGATACGCAGTATTTT. This sequence encodes CASSLWTINSTDTQYF.

The V and J genes are TRBV29-1 and TRBJ2-5; tentatively, D is TRBD2 (5 bases). Between the trimmed V and J ends, which lost 1 base and 5 bases, there was a span of 20 bases. Germline V CDR1 and CDR2: SQVTM, ANQGSEA. This CDR3 contains 16 residues. This chain's CDR3 is CSVEVGYRSGRETQYF. The CDR3 DNA reads TGCAGCGTTGAAGTTGGTTACCGGAGCGGTCGGGAGACCCAGTACTTC. The entire variable domain, with the rest obtained from reference TRBV29-1 and TRBJ2-5, is as follows: SAVISQKPSRDICQRGTSLTIQCQVDSQVTMMFWYRQQPGQSLTLIATANQGSEATYESGFVIDKFPISRPNLTFSTLTVSNMSPEDSSIYLCSVEVGYRSGRETQYFGPGTRLLVL.

This clone came up once. The chain joins TRBV13 to TRBJ1-2; no clear D. This CDR3 contains 15 residues. Between the trimmed V and J ends, which lost 0 bases and 2 bases, there was a span of 10 bases. Germline-derived CDR1 and CDR2 are PRHDT and FYEKMQ (reference sequence). The CDR3 DNA sequence: TGTGCCAGCAGCTTAGGCCGGGGTTTGAACTATGGCTACACCTTC. It translates to CASSLGRGLNYGYTF.

The chain employs TRBV6-6 and TRBJ1-3, with unresolved D. Trimming took off 11 bases at V and 1 base at J, with 6 bases between the two ends. Germline CDR1 MNHNY, CDR2 SVGAGI (reference sequence). This CDR3 has 11 amino acids. This chain's CDR3 is CAVLSGNTIYF. CDR3 coding DNA: TGTGCCGTTCTATCTGGAAACACCATATATTTT.

This chain connects TRBV11-2 to TRBJ2-3; possibly TRBD2 for D (6 bases). V was shortened by 3 bases and J by 2 bases, with 12 bases between the two germline ends. This CDR3 has 15 amino acids. CDR1 and CDR2 from the germline V gene are SGHAT and FQNNGV. The CDR3 DNA is TGTGCCAGCAGCTTCTCCGGGACTTACACAGATACGCAGTATTTT. Its protein product is CASSFSGTYTDTQYF.

In DNA, the CDR3 is TGTGCCAGCAGTGATTGGGCGTTTAATGAGCAGTTCTTC. Its protein is CASSDWAFNEQFF. J is TRBJ2-1 and V is TRBV2; D uncertain. This CDR3 is 13 amino acids long. Trimming removed 3 bases from V and 7 bases from J, with 10 bases in between. CDR1 and CDR2 (germline): SNHLY, FYNNEI.

This clone was picked up one time. The V call is TRBV5-6, the J call TRBJ1-2; D unresolved. Between the trimmed V and J ends, which lost 4 bases and 4 bases, there was a span of 11 bases. The CDR3 loop spans 13 amino acids. Germline V gives CDR1 SGHDT, CDR2 YYEEEE. The CDR3 spells CASSLQHGYGYTF. In DNA form, the CDR3 reads TGTGCCAGCAGCCTACAACACGGCTATGGCTACACCTTC.